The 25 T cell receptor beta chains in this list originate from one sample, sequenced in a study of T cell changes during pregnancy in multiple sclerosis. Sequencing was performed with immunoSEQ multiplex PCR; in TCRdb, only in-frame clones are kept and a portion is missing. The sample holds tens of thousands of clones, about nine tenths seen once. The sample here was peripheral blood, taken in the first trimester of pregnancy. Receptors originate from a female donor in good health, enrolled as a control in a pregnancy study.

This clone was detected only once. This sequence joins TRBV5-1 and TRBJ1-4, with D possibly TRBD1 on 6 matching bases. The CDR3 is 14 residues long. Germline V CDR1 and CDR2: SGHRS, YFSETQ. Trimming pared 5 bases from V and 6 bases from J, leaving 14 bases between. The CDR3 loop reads CASRIGGADEKLFF. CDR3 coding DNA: TGCGCCAGCAGGATTGGGGGGGCGGATGAAAAACTGTTTTTT.

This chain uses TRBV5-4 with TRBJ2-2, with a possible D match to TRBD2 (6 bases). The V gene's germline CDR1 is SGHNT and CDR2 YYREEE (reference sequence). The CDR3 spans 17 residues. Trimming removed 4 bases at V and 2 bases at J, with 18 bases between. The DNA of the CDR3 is TGTGCCAGCAGCCCCAGAGGGCTAGCGATAAACACCGGGGAGCTGTTTTTT. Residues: CASSPRGLAINTGELFF.

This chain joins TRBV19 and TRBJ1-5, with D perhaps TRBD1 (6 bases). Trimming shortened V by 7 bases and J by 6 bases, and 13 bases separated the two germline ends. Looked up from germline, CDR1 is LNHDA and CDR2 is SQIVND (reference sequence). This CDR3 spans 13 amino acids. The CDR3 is CASKGHLSQPQHF. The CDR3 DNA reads TGTGCCAGTAAGGGACACTTAAGTCAGCCCCAGCATTTT. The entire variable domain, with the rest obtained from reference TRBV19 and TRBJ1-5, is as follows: DGGITQSPKYLFRKEGQNVTLSCEQNLNHDAMYWYRQDPGQGLRLIYYSQIVNDFQKGDIAEGYSVSREKKESFPLTVTSAQKNPTAFYLCASKGHLSQPQHFGDGTRLSIL.

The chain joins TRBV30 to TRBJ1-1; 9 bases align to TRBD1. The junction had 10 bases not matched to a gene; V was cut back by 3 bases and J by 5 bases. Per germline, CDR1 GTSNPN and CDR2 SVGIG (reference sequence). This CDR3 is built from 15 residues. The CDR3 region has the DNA TGTGCCTGGAGCGTCTCGGGACAGGGATGGACTGAAGCTTTCTTT. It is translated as CAWSVSGQGWTEAFF.

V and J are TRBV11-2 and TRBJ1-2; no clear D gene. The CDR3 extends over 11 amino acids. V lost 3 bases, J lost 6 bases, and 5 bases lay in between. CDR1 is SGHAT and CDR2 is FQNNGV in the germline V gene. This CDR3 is CASSFRDGYTF. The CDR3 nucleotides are TGTGCCAGCAGCTTCCGGGATGGCTACACCTTC. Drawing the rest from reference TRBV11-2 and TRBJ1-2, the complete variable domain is EAGVAQSPRYKIIEKRQSVAFWCNPISGHATLYWYQQILGQGPKLLIQFQNNGVVDDSQLPKDRFSAERLKGVDSTLKIQPAKLEDSAVYLCASSFRDGYTFGSGTRLTVV.

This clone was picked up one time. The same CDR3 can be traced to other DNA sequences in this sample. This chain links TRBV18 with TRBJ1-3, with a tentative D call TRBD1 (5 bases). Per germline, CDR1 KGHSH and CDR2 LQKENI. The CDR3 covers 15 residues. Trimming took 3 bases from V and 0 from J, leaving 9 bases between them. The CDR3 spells CASSPGTGSGNTIYF. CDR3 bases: TGTGCCAGCTCACCCGGGACTGGCTCTGGAAACACCATATATTTT.

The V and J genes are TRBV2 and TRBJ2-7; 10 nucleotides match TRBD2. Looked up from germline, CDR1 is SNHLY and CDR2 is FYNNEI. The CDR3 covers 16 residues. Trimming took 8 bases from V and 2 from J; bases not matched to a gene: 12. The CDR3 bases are TGTGCCAGCCGACTGCAAACTAGCGGGAAAACCTACGAGCAGTACTTC. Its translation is CASRLQTSGKTYEQYF.

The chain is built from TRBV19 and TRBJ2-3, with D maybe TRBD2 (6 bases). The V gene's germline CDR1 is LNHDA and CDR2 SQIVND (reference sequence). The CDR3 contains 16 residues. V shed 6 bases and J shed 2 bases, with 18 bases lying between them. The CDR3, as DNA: TGTGCCAGTAGGGGTAGCGGTGAATTTTTCACAGATACGCAGTATTTT. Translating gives CASRGSGEFFTDTQYF.

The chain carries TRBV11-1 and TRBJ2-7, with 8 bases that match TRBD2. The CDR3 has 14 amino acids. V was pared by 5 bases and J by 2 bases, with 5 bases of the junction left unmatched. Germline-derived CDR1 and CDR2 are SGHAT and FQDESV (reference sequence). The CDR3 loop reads CASSRMGLAYEQYF. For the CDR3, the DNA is TGTGCCAGCAGCCGTATGGGACTAGCCTACGAGCAGTACTTC.

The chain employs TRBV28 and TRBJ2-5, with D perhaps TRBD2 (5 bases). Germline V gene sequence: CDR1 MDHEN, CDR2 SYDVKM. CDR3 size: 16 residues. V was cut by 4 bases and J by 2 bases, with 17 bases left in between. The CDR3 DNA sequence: TGTGCCAGCAGTTCCCCAACTAGTCCCAATCAAGAGACCCAGTACTTC. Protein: CASSSPTSPNQETQYF.

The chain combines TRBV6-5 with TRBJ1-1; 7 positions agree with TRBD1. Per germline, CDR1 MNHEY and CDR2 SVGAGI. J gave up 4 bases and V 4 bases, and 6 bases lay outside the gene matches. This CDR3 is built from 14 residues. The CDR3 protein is CASSSTGVGTEAFF. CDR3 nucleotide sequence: TGTGCCAGCAGTTCCACAGGGGTCGGCACTGAAGCTTTCTTT.

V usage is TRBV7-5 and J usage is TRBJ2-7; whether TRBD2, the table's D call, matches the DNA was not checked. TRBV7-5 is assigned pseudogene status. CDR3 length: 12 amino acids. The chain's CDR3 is CARPYPGGEQYF. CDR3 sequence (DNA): TGTGCCCGACCTTACCCTGGGGGGGAGCAGTACTTC.

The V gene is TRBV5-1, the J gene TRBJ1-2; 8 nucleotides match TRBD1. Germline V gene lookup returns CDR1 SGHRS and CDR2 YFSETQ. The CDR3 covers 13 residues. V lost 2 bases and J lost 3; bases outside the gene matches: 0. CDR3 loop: CASSLQGDYGYTF. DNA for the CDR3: TGCGCCAGCAGCTTACAGGGGGACTATGGCTACACCTTC.

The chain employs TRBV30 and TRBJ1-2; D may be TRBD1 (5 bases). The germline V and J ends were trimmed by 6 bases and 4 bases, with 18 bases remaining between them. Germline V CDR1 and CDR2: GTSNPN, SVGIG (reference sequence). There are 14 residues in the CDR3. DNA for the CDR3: TGTGCCTGTTGGCGGGGCACAACGATCTATGGCTACACCTTC. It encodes CACWRGTTIYGYTF. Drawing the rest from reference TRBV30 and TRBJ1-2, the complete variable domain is SQTIHQWPATLVQPVGSPLSLECTVEGTSNPNLYWYRQAAGRGLQLLFYSVGIGQISSEVPQNLSASRPQDRQFILSSKKLLLSDSGFYLCACWRGTTIYGYTFGSGTRLTVV.

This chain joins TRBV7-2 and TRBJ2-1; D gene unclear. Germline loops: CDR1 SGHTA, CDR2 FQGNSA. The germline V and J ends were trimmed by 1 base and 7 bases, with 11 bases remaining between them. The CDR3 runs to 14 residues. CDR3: CASSLVLPGNEQFF. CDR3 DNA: TGTGCCAGCAGCTTAGTGCTCCCCGGGAATGAGCAGTTCTTC.

CDR3 sequence (DNA): TGTGCCAGCAGTTACTCAGCCGGTGAGTCCTACAATGAGCAGTTCTTC. It is translated as CASSYSAGESYNEQFF. J is TRBJ2-1 and V is TRBV6-5, with D unresolved. Between the trimmed V and J ends, which lost 0 bases and 1 base, there was a span of 10 bases. Germline CDR1 and CDR2: MNHEY and SVGAGI. The CDR3 sequence is 16 residues long.

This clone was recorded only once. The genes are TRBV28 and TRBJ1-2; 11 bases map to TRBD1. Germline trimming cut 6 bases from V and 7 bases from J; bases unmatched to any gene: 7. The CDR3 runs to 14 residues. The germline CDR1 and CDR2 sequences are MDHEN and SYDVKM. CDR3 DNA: TGTGCCAGCAGCTCCGGACAGGGGGCAAGTGGCTACACCTTC. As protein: CASSSGQGASGYTF.

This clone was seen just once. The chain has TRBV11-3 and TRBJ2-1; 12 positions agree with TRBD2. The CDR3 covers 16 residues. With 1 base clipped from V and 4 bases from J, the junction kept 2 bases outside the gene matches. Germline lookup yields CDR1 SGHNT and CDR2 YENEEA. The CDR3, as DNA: TGTGCCAGCAGCTTAGGTCTAGCGGGAGGGTACAATGAGCAGTTCTTC. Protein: CASSLGLAGGYNEQFF.

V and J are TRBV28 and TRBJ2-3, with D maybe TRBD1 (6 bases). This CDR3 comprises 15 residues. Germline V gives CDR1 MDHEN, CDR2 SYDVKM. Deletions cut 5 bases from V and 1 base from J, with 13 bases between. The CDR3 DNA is TGTGCCAGCAGTAAACCAGGGGTTGGCACAGATACGCAGTATTTT. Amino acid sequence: CASSKPGVGTDTQYF.

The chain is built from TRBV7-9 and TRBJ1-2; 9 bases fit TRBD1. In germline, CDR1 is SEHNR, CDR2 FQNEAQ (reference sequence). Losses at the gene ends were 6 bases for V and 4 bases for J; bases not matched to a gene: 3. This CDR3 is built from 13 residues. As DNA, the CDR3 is TGTGCCAGCAGGGGGACAGGGCCCTATGGCTACACCTTC. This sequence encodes CASRGTGPYGYTF.

The CDR3 region is CASSPNGGGNTGELFF. In nucleotides, the CDR3 is TGTGCCAGCTCTCCCAATGGCGGGGGAAACACCGGGGAGCTGTTTTTT. The J gene is TRBJ2-2, the V gene TRBV18, with 7 bases aligning to TRBD2. Germline assignment: CDR1 KGHSH and CDR2 LQKENI. The CDR3 consists of 16 residues. With V trimmed by 6 bases and J by 2 bases, 9 bases remained unmatched. Using reference TRBV18 and TRBJ2-2 for the parts outside the CDR3, the full variable domain is NAGVMQNPRHLVRRRGQEARLRCSPMKGHSHVYWYRQLPEEGLKFMVYLQKENIIDESGMPKERFSAEFPKEGPSILRIQQVVRGDSAAYFCASSPNGGGNTGELFFGEGSRLTVL.

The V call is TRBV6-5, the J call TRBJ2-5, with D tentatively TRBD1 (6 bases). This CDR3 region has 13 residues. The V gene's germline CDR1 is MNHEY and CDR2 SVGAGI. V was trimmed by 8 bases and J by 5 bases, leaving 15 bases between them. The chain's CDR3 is CASGTQGNETQYF. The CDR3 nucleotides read TGTGCCAGCGGCACTCAGGGGAATGAGACCCAGTACTTC.

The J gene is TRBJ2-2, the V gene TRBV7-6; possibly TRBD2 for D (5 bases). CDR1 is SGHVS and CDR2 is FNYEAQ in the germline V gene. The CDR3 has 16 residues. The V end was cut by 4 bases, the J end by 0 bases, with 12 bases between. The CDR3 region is CASSSPTKANTGELFF. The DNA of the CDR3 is TGTGCCAGCAGCTCCCCGACTAAAGCGAACACCGGGGAGCTGTTTTTT. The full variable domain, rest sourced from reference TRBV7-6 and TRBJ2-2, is GAGVSQSPRYKVTKRGQDVALRCDPISGHVSLYWYRQALGQGPEFLTYFNYEAQQDKSGLPNDRFSAERPEGSISTLTIQRTEQRDSAMYRCASSSPTKANTGELFFGEGSRLTVL.

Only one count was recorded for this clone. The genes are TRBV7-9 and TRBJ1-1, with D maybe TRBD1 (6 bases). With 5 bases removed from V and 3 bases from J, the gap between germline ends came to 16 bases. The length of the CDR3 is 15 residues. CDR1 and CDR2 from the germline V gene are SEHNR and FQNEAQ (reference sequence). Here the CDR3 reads CASSPTTGRYTEAFF. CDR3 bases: TGTGCCAGCAGCCCAACCACAGGGCGGTACACTGAAGCTTTCTTT.

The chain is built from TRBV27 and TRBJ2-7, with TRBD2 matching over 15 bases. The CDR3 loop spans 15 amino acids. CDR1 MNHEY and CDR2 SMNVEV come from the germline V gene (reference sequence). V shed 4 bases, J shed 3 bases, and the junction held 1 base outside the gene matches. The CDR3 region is CASSSGLAGGYEQYF. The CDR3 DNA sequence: TGTGCCAGCAGTTCGGGACTAGCGGGAGGCTACGAGCAGTACTTC.